This TCR beta chain was sequenced in a study of Tregs in tolerant kidney transplant recipients. The CDR3 is 15 residues long. Trimming stripped 4 bases from V and 3 bases from J, with 18 bases between. Germline CDR1 and CDR2: SQVTM and ANQGSEA. Here immunoSEQ multiplex PCR was the method, and the copy in TCRdb shows in-frame clones only, minus some. The table shows roughly 40,000 clones, with 95% occurring only once. Worth noting for this clone: Its antigen is currently unknown.

The chain couples TRBV29-1 to TRBJ1-2, with D perhaps TRBD1 (6 bases). This clonotype originated in a human donor in good health. Material: Tregs from blood cultured with allogeneic cells. In DNA form, the CDR3 reads TGCAGCGTTGGGAACCCGGACAGACTGTACTATGGCTACACCTTC. Its translation: CSVGNPDRLYYGYTF.